The clone carrying this T cell receptor beta chain occurred once. Its antigen is undetermined. At one end, the junction sequence differs from germline, possibly due to a read error. The CDR3 extends over 15 amino acids. Germline loops: CDR1 SEHNR, CDR2 FQNEAQ (reference sequence). These data come from a study of post-analysis software for immune sequencing data. Study-wide results and caveats: With TRBV5-6, TRBV5-1 and TRBV20-1 included, about five TRBV segments were more frequent in patients than in controls. Normalized Chao1 diversity in multiple sclerosis patients fell significantly below that of controls. Batch-mates among the samples co-clustered strongly by F measure.

Presence of unique molecular identifiers characterized the TCR beta cDNA libraries. Between roughly 1 and 10 million T cells gave rise to hundreds of thousands of cDNA molecules. TCRdb re-called the PCR reads through MiXCR, storing one row per CDR3 protein. The sample yields hundreds of thousands of distinct CDR3 sequences, over 35% seen once. The chain uses TRBV7-9 and TRBJ2-1, with D perhaps given as TRBD1 or TRBD2 (5 bases each). Sequencing used blood. The TCR comes from a girl between 10 and 17 years old with multiple sclerosis. CDR3 in DNA: TGTGCCAGCAGCTTACCCTCCGGGACCGACAATGGGCAGTTCTTC. This encodes CASSLPSGTDNGQFF.